The 30 T cell receptor beta chains below were found in one sample sequenced in a study of cytomegalovirus exposure and HLA in healthy donors. Data came from immunoSEQ multiplex PCR; TCRdb stores just in-frame clones and leaves some out. The sample shows roughly 130,000 clones, 84% of them seen only once. Sequencing used PBMCs. The receptors come from a woman aged 25 to 39 in good health and CMV-seronegative.

CDR3 sequence (DNA): TGTGCCAGCAGCCCTAAGACGGGACTAGCGGCGAACACCGGGGAGCTGTTTTTT. This translates into CASSPKTGLAANTGELFF. This chain joins TRBV9 and TRBJ2-2; 11 bases match TRBD2. After removal of 4 bases from V and 0 bases from J, the junction contained 8 bases not matched to a gene. This CDR3 comprises 18 residues. CDR1 and CDR2 (germline): SGDLS, YYNGEE.

The chain employs TRBV29-1 and TRBJ1-4; 9 positions match TRBD1. This CDR3 region has 13 residues. Germline-derived CDR1 and CDR2 are SQVTM and ANQGSEA. V lost 7 bases and J lost 6; bases outside the gene matches: 6. CDR3 sequence reads: CSATGDRDEKLFF. The CDR3 DNA follows: TGCAGCGCGACGGGGGACAGGGATGAAAAACTGTTTTTT.

V gene TRBV7-8 combines with J gene TRBJ1-1; 8 positions agree with TRBD1. J gave up 6 bases and V 5 bases, and 8 bases lay outside the gene matches. Germline V gene sequence: CDR1 SGHVS, CDR2 FQNEAQ. The CDR3 has 14 amino acids. This chain's CDR3 is CASSQRDRSAEAFF. For the CDR3, the DNA is TGTGCCAGCAGCCAACGGGACAGGTCAGCTGAAGCTTTCTTT.

The table lists this clone with a few counts. CDR3 loop: CASSRDRGPYEQYF. The CDR3 DNA reads TGTGCCAGCAGCCGGGACAGGGGGCCCTACGAGCAGTACTTC. The V and J genes are TRBV7-2 and TRBJ2-7; 12 nucleotides line up with TRBD1. CDR1 is SGHTA, CDR2 FQGNSA, per germline. Trimming at V came to 5 bases and at J to 2 bases, leaving 1 base not matched to a gene. CDR3 length: 14 residues.

The chain joins TRBV9 to TRBJ2-2; 7 nucleotides line up with TRBD2. The germline V gene encodes CDR1 SGDLS and CDR2 YYNGEE. The CDR3 runs 14 residues. After removal of 9 bases from V and 2 bases from J, the junction contained 7 bases not matched to a gene. In DNA, the CDR3 is TGTGCCACCCGACTAGCCCCTAACACCGGGGAGCTGTTTTTT. Translated, it gives CATRLAPNTGELFF.

This clone was seen at least ten times. J is TRBJ1-1 and V is TRBV29-1, with 8 nucleotides matching TRBD1. The J segment lost 5 bases and the V segment lost 4 bases, leaving 3 bases of the junction unmatched. The CDR3 spans 12 residues. Germline CDR1 SQVTM, CDR2 ANQGSEA. This CDR3 reads CSVGTGRTEAFF. The DNA of the CDR3 is TGCAGCGTTGGGACAGGGAGGACTGAAGCTTTCTTT.

This chain's CDR3 is CASRPGQGNTEAFF. The DNA of the CDR3 is TGCGCCAGCAGACCGGGACAGGGGAACACTGAAGCTTTCTTT. The V call is TRBV5-1, the J call TRBJ1-1; 9 nucleotides agree with TRBD1. With V trimmed by 5 bases and J by 1 base, 3 bases remained unmatched. The CDR3 loop spans 14 amino acids. From germline, CDR1 is SGHRS and CDR2 YFSETQ. The variable domain in full, with the rest retrieved from reference TRBV5-1 and TRBJ1-1, is KAGVTQTPRYLIKTRGQQVTLSCSPISGHRSVSWYQQTPGQGLQFLFEYFSETQRNKGNFPGRFSGRQFSNSRSEMNVSTLELGDSALYLCASRPGQGNTEAFFGQGTRLTVV.

This chain connects TRBV28 to TRBJ1-3; 10 positions match TRBD1. V was clipped by 8 bases and J by 4 bases; unmatched bases: 2. CDR1 and CDR2 (germline): MDHEN, SYDVKM. The CDR3 spans 13 residues. The chain's CDR3 is CASDRGLGNTIYF. The CDR3 DNA reads TGTGCCAGCGACAGGGGGCTCGGAAACACCATATATTTT.

This clone was observed a handful of times. V usage is TRBV27 and J usage is TRBJ1-2; perhaps TRBD1 as D (5 bases). V was pared by 6 bases and J by 6 bases, with 14 bases between. CDR3 length equals 13 residues. Germline CDR1 is MNHEY and CDR2 is SMNVEV (reference sequence). CDR3 sequence reads: CASSSRGVDGYTF. The CDR3 DNA is TGTGCCAGCAGCTCCCGGGGGGTTGATGGCTACACCTTC.

This clone turned up a few times. This CDR3 reads CASRAGGQGDTQYF. The CDR3 DNA is TGTGCCAGCAGGGCGGGGGGGCAAGGAGATACGCAGTATTTT. The V gene is TRBV28, the J gene TRBJ2-3, with 9 bases matching TRBD2. The V gene's germline CDR1 is MDHEN and CDR2 SYDVKM. Trimming cost V 6 bases and J 5 bases; bases outside gene matches: 6. There are 14 residues in the CDR3.

The rearrangement uses TRBV7-2 and TRBJ1-5, with a possible D match to TRBD1 (6 bases). Looked up from germline, CDR1 is SGHTA and CDR2 is FQGNSA. The CDR3 has 14 amino acids. The V end was cut by 1 base, the J end by 5 bases, with 9 bases between. Here the CDR3 reads CASSLDPGDQPQHF. CDR3 sequence (DNA): TGTGCCAGCAGCTTAGACCCAGGGGATCAGCCCCAGCATTTT.

This clone occurred once. V is TRBV6-1 and J is TRBJ1-6; TRBD1 aligns across 7 bases. CDR1 and CDR2 from the germline V gene are MNHNS and SASEGT. V lost 4 bases, J lost 7 bases, and 7 bases stayed unmatched. The CDR3 runs 15 residues. CDR3 DNA: TGTGCCAGCAGTGGCCGACAGGGTGACAATTCACCCCTCCACTTT. Its translation is CASSGRQGDNSPLHF.

This clone was counted ten times or more. The chain carries TRBV6-1 and TRBJ1-3; TRBD1 aligns across 10 bases. V lost 1 base to trimming and J lost 3 bases; unmatched junction nucleotides: 0. CDR3 size: 15 residues. Germline V gene lookup returns CDR1 MNHNS and CDR2 SASEGT. CDR3: CASSEGTGGGNTIYF. In nucleotides, the CDR3 is TGTGCCAGCAGTGAAGGGACAGGGGGTGGAAACACCATATATTTT.

The V call is TRBV28, the J call TRBJ1-1, with D tentatively TRBD1 (5 bases). Germline values: CDR1 MDHEN, CDR2 SYDVKM. The CDR3 runs to 10 residues. V was shortened by 5 bases and J by 11 bases, with 9 bases between the two germline ends. The CDR3 spells CASSQGYAFF. DNA for the CDR3: TGTGCCAGCAGTCAGGGCTATGCTTTCTTT. The full variable domain, with the rest looked up from reference TRBV28 and TRBJ1-1, is DVKVTQSSRYLVKRTGEKVFLECVQDMDHENMFWYRQDPGLGLRLIYFSYDVKMKEKGDIPEGYSVSREKKERFSLILESASTNQTSMYLCASSQGYAFFGQGTRLTVV.

The chain uses TRBV11-2 and TRBJ2-5; D gene unclear. CDR1 and CDR2 from the germline V gene are SGHAT and FQNNGV. This CDR3 has 14 residues. Between the trimmed V and J ends, which lost 1 base and 2 bases, there was a span of 8 bases. The CDR3 sequence is CASSLVSTQETQYF. CDR3 DNA: TGTGCCAGCAGCTTAGTGTCGACTCAAGAGACCCAGTACTTC.

The V and J genes are TRBV27 and TRBJ2-1, with TRBD1 matching 7 bases. V trimming: 6 bases; J trimming: 3 bases; junction bases outside the gene matches: 11. CDR1 and CDR2 from the germline V gene are MNHEY and SMNVEV (reference sequence). The CDR3 is 16 residues long. CDR3 protein: CASRPKGGQLYNEQFF. The CDR3 DNA sequence: TGTGCCAGCAGACCTAAAGGGGGACAGCTCTACAATGAGCAGTTCTTC.

This sequence joins TRBV14 and TRBJ1-2; D gene ambiguous. The germline V gene has CDR1 SGHDN and CDR2 FVKESK. The CDR3 is 17 amino acids. The ends were cut back, 5 bases at V and 6 bases at J, with 25 bases in the middle. CDR3 coding DNA: TGTGCCAGCAGCGTACTGAGTTCTGGAGGGCTTTACAATGGCTACACCTTC. Protein product: CASSVLSSGGLYNGYTF. Variable domain in full (rest from reference TRBV14 and TRBJ1-2): EAGVTQFPSHSVIEKGQTVTLRCDPISGHDNLYWYRRVMGKEIKFLLHFVKESKQDESGMPNNRFLAERTGGTYSTLKVQPAELEDSGVYFCASSVLSSGGLYNGYTFGSGTRLTVV.

This clone was observed a few times. The chain uses TRBV9 and TRBJ1-6; a weak D match, TRBD1 (5 bases). Trimming left V 1 base short and J 12 bases short, with 14 bases between. CDR1 and CDR2 (germline): SGDLS, YYNGEE. The CDR3 sequence is 14 residues long. The DNA of the CDR3 is TGTGCCAGCAGCGTATTAGGGCAGGGCGGACCCCTCCACTTT. It is translated as CASSVLGQGGPLHF.

The chain couples TRBV6-5 to TRBJ1-1; D is unresolved. Germline CDR1 reads MNHEY; CDR2 reads SVGAGI. CDR3 length: 13 residues. V was cut by 6 bases and J by 1 base, with 9 bases left in between. The CDR3 DNA follows: TGTGCCAGCAGATTACAGAGGAACACTGAAGCTTTCTTT. Encoded protein: CASRLQRNTEAFF.

The chain uses TRBV6-1 and TRBJ2-3; TRBD1 matches at 12 bases. The V gene end was trimmed by 3 bases and the J gene end by 6 bases; junction bases not matched to a gene: 4. The CDR3 sequence is 15 residues long. The germline V gene has CDR1 MNHNS and CDR2 SASEGT. The CDR3 nucleotides are TGTGCCAGCAGTGACCGGGACAGGGGGCTTGATACGCAGTATTTT. Its translation: CASSDRDRGLDTQYF.

The gene calls are TRBV28 and TRBJ1-2; 8 nucleotides align to TRBD1. This CDR3 contains 14 residues. Germline CDR1 reads MDHEN; CDR2 reads SYDVKM. The V and J ends lost 1 base and 7 bases, in that order; junction bases with no gene match: 5. CDR3 sequence: CASSLSGGVFGYTF. As DNA, the CDR3 is TGTGCCAGCAGTTTATCAGGGGGCGTCTTTGGCTACACCTTC.

V gene TRBV9 combines with J gene TRBJ2-5; D gene uncertain. The germline V gene encodes CDR1 SGDLS and CDR2 YYNGEE. The V gene lost 0 bases and the J gene lost 5 bases, with 2 bases spanning the gap. CDR3 length equals 11 residues. The CDR3 is CASSVAETQYF. The CDR3 DNA reads as TGTGCCAGCAGCGTAGCGGAGACCCAGTACTTC.

This chain links TRBV5-1 with TRBJ2-3; 9 positions match TRBD2. V was pared by 6 bases and J by 1 base, with 6 bases of the junction left unmatched. The CDR3 has 15 amino acids. Germline V CDR1 and CDR2: SGHRS, YFSETQ. CDR3 DNA: TGCGCCAGCACCCCGACTAGCGGCCGCACAGATACGCAGTATTTT. It is translated as CASTPTSGRTDTQYF.

The CDR3 loop is CASSKWAGDGGYTF. CDR3 DNA sequence: TGTGCCAGTAGTAAATGGGCGGGGGACGGCGGCTACACCTTC. The chain couples TRBV19 to TRBJ1-2; the D gene is possibly TRBD1 (5 bases). Per the germline V gene, CDR1 is LNHDA and CDR2 is SQIVND (reference sequence). Trimming left V 4 bases short and J 8 bases short, with 17 bases between. The CDR3 is 14 amino acids.

This clone was counted once. V is TRBV7-9 and J is TRBJ2-3; TRBD2 matches at 7 bases. V lost 2 bases and J lost 8; bases outside the gene matches: 7. Germline V CDR1 and CDR2: SEHNR, FQNEAQ (reference sequence). There are 14 residues in the CDR3. The DNA of the CDR3 is TGTGCCAGCAGCTTATCGAGGGAGGGAGGTACGCAGTATTTT. It yields the protein CASSLSREGGTQYF.

The CDR3 region has the DNA TGCAGCGTTGAAGATAGACGGGCTAACTATGGCTACACCTTC. It yields the protein CSVEDRRANYGYTF. The chain couples TRBV29-1 to TRBJ1-2, with D uncertain. V was shortened by 0 bases and J by 0 bases, with 8 bases between the two germline ends. Per germline, CDR1 SQVTM and CDR2 ANQGSEA. This CDR3 is built from 14 residues. The variable domain in full, with the rest retrieved from reference TRBV29-1 and TRBJ1-2, is SAVISQKPSRDICQRGTSLTIQCQVDSQVTMMFWYRQQPGQSLTLIATANQGSEATYESGFVIDKFPISRPNLTFSTLTVSNMSPEDSSIYLCSVEDRRANYGYTFGSGTRLTVV.

The chain recombines TRBV6-1 with TRBJ1-1, with a possible D match to TRBD1 (6 bases). This CDR3 contains 13 residues. Germline V gene lookup returns CDR1 MNHNS and CDR2 SASEGT. V was cut by 3 bases and J by 8 bases, with 13 bases left in between. In DNA form, the CDR3 reads TGTGCCAGCAGTGATTCCGGGACATACGAAGCTTTCTTT. Residues: CASSDSGTYEAFF.

The chain couples TRBV6-6 to TRBJ2-3, with 8 bases that match TRBD1. Germline values: CDR1 MNHNY, CDR2 SVGAGI (reference sequence). The CDR3 has 14 residues. V trimming: 6 bases; J trimming: 6 bases; junction bases outside the gene matches: 8. The CDR3 protein is CASRPTGAADTQYF. DNA for the CDR3: TGTGCCAGCAGACCGACAGGGGCTGCGGATACGCAGTATTTT.

V gene TRBV6-1 combines with J gene TRBJ1-4; D might be TRBD1 (6 bases). The CDR3 runs 15 residues. Germline V gene data show CDR1 as MNHNS and CDR2 as SASEGT. The V end was cut by 5 bases, the J end by 5 bases, with 15 bases between. The CDR3 DNA reads as TGTGCCAGCAGTAAAACAGGGAGTGGGAATGAAAAACTGTTTTTT. It yields the protein CASSKTGSGNEKLFF.

Worth noting for this clone: Other nucleotide sequences from this sample produce the same CDR3. The chain carries TRBV7-9 and TRBJ2-3; D ambiguous. Trimming removed 5 bases at V and 3 bases at J, with 9 bases between. The CDR3 sequence is 13 residues long. Germline-derived CDR1 and CDR2 are SEHNR and FQNEAQ (reference sequence). The CDR3 DNA sequence: TGTGCCAGCAGCCCGGTCTCAACAGATACGCAGTATTTT. Its protein product is CASSPVSTDTQYF. Together with reference TRBV7-9 and TRBJ2-3, the CDR3 gives the full variable domain: DTGVSQNPRHKITKRGQNVTFRCDPISEHNRLYWYRQTLGQGPEFLTYFQNEAQLEKSRLLSDRFSAERPKGSFSTLEIQRTEQGDSAMYLCASSPVSTDTQYFGPGTRLTVL.